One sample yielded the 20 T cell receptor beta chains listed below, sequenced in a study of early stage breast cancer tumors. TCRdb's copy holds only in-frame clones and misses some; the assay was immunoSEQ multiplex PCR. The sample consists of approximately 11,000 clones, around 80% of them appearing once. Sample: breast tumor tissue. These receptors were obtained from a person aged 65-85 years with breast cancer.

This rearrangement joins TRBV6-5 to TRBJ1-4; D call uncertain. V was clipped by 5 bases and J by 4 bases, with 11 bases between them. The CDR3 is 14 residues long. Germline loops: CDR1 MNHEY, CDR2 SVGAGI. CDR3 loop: CASSGEGSNEKLFF. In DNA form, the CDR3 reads TGTGCCAGCAGTGGCGAAGGGAGTAATGAAAAACTGTTTTTT.

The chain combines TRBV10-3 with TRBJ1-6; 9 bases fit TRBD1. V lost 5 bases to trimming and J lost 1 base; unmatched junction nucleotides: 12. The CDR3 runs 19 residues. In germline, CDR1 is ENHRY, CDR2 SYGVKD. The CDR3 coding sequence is TGTGCCATCAGTAGGGACAGGGATGTGTCTGGTTCCTATAATTCACCCCTCCACTTT. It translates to CAISRDRDVSGSYNSPLHF.

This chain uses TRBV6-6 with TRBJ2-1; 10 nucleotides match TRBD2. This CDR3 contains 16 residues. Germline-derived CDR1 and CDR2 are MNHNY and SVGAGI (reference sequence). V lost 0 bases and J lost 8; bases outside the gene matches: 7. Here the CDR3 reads CASSYSRTSGVDEQFF. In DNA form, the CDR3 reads TGTGCCAGCAGTTACTCGCGGACTAGCGGAGTTGATGAGCAGTTCTTC.

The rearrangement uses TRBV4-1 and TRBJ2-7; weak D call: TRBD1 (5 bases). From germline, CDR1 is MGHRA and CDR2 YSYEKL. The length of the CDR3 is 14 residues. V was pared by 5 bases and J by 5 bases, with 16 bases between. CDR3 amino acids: CASSWGGGADEQYF. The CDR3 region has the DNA TGCGCCAGCAGCTGGGGCGGTGGGGCCGACGAGCAGTACTTC.

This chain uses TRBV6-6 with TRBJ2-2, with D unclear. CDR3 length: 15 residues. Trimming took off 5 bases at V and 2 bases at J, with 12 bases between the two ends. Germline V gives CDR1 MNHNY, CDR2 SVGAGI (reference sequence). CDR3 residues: CASSDRVPNTGELFF. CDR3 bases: TGTGCCAGCAGTGACCGGGTCCCCAACACCGGGGAGCTGTTTTTT.

In DNA, the CDR3 is TGTGCCAGCTCACCAGGCAGGGCCAGCACAGATACGCAGTATTTT. Amino acid sequence: CASSPGRASTDTQYF. The chain recombines TRBV18 with TRBJ2-3; a weak D match, TRBD1 (5 bases). CDR3 length: 15 residues. Germline CDR1 KGHSH, CDR2 LQKENI. With 2 bases removed from V and 0 bases from J, the gap between germline ends came to 9 bases.

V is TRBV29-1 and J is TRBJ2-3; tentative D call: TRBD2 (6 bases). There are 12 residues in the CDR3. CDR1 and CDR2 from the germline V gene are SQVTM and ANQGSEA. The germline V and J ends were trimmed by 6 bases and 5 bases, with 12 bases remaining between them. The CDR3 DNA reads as TGCAGCGTCCGGGAGACGAGAGATACGCAGTATTTT. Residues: CSVRETRDTQYF.

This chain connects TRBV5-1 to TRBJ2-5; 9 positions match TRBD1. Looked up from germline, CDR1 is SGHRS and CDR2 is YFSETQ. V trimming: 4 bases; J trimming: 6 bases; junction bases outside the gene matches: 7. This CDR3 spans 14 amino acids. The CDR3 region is CASSADRGRKTQYF. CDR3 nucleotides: TGCGCCAGCAGCGCGGACAGGGGCAGAAAGACCCAGTACTTC.

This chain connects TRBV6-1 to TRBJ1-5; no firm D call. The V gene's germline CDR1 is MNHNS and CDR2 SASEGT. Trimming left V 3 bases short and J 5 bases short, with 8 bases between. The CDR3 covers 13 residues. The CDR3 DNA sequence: TGTGCCAGCAGTGAGACTCCCGATCAGCCCCAGCATTTT. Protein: CASSETPDQPQHF.

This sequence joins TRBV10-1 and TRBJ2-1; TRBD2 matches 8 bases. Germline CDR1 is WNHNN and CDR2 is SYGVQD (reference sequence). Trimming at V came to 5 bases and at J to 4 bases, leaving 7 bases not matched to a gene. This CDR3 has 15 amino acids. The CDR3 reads CASSSTRGAYNEQFF. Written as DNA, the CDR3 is TGCGCCAGCAGTAGTACGCGGGGGGCTTACAATGAGCAGTTCTTC.

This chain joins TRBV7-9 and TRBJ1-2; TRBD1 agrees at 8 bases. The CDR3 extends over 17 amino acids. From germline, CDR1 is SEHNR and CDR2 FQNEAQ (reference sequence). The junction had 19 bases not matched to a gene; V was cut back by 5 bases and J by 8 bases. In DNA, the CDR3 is TGTGCCAGCAGCCCAAAGGGTCAGGGGGCGAGGGTCGGAGGCTACACCTTC. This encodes CASSPKGQGARVGGYTF.

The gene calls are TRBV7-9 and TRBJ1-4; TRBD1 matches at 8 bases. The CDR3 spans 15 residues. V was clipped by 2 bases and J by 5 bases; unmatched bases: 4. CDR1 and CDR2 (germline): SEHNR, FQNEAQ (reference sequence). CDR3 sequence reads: CASSLKDRENEKLFF. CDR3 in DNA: TGTGCCAGCAGCTTAAAGGACAGGGAAAATGAAAAACTGTTTTTT.

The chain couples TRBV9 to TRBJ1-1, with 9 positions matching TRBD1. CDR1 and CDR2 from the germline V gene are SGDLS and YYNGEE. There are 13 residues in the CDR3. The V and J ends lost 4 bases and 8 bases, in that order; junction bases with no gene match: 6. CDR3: CASSLGTGTEAFF. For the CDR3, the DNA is TGTGCCAGCAGCCTAGGGACAGGGACGGAAGCTTTCTTT.

This chain's CDR3 is CAWTDHMNTEAFF. Written as DNA, the CDR3 is TGTGCCTGGACAGATCACATGAACACTGAAGCTTTCTTT. This chain links TRBV30 with TRBJ1-1; D is ambiguous. Germline CDR1 and CDR2: GTSNPN and SVGIG (reference sequence). The CDR3 has 13 amino acids. V dropped 4 bases and J dropped 0 bases, with 9 bases sitting between them.

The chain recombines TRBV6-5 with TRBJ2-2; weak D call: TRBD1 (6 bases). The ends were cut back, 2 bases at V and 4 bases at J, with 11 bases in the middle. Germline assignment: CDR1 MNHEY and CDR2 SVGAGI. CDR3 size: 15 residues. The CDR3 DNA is TGTGCCAGCAGTTACCTGGGGGCTGGCACCGGGGAGCTGTTTTTT. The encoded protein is CASSYLGAGTGELFF.

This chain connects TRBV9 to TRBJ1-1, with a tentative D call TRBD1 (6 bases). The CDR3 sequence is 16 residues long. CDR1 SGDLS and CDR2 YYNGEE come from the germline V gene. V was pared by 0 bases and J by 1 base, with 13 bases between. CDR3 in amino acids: CASSVGLGGGNTEAFF. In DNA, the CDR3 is TGTGCCAGCAGCGTAGGGTTAGGGGGGGGGAACACTGAAGCTTTCTTT.

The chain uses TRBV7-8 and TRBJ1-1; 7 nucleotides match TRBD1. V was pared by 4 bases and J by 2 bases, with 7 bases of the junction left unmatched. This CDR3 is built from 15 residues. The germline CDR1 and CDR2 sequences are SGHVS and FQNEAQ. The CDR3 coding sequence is TGTGCCAGCAGCTACGGGACAGCTCGTAACACTGAAGCTTTCTTT. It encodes CASSYGTARNTEAFF. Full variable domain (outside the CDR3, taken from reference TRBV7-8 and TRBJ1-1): GAGVSQSPRYKVAKRGQDVALRCDPISGHVSLFWYQQALGQGPEFLTYFQNEAQLDKSGLPSDRFFAERPEGSVSTLKIQRTQQEDSAVYLCASSYGTARNTEAFFGQGTRLTVV.

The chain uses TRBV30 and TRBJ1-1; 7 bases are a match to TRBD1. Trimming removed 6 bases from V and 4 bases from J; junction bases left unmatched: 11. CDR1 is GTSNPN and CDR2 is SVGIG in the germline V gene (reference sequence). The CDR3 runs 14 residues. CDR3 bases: TGTGCCTGCCTAGGACAGGCTCAGGTCACTGAAGCTTTCTTT. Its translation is CACLGQAQVTEAFF.

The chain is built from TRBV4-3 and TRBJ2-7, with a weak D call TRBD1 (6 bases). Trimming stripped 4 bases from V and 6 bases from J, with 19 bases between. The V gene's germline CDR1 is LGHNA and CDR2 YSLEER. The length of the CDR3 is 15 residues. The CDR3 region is CASSLTATGQGEQYF. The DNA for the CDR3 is TGCGCCAGCAGCCTGACGGCCACAGGGCAAGGCGAGCAGTACTTC.

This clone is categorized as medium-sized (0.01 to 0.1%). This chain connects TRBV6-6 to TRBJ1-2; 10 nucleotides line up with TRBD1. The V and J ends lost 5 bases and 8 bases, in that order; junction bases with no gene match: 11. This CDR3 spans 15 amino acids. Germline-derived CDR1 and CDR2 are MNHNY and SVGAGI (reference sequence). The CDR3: CASSTRTGGPWGYTF. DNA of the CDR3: TGTGCCAGCAGTACCAGGACAGGGGGTCCCTGGGGCTACACCTTC.